This record looks at one T cell receptor (beta chain) sequence and its context. The data derive from a study of blood T cell repertoires in COVID-19. Study summary: The analysed material was cDNA or gDNA that came from T cells, B-cell-depleted T cells, or PBMCs.

Authors' processing steps: Using reference gene primer amplification, nucleated cell counts were estimated. TCRdb's copy holds only in-frame clones and misses some; the assay was immunoSEQ multiplex PCR. V and J calls plus clone size are reproduced from that table; the DNA served to infer D and trimming. The sample lists more than 95,000 clones; roughly 85% were seen once. Germline loops: CDR1 SGDLS, CDR2 YYNGEE. V was pared by 0 bases and J by 3 bases, with 12 bases between. This CDR3 is built from 16 residues. The clonotype comes from a man aged 25-45 years with acute or convalescent COVID-19. V usage is TRBV9 and J usage is TRBJ2-2; a possible D gene is TRBD2 (5 bases). The sample was peripheral blood. Here the CDR3 reads CASSVVASLDTGELFF. The CDR3 nucleotides read TGTGCCAGCAGCGTAGTGGCTAGCCTGGACACCGGGGAGCTGTTTTTT.